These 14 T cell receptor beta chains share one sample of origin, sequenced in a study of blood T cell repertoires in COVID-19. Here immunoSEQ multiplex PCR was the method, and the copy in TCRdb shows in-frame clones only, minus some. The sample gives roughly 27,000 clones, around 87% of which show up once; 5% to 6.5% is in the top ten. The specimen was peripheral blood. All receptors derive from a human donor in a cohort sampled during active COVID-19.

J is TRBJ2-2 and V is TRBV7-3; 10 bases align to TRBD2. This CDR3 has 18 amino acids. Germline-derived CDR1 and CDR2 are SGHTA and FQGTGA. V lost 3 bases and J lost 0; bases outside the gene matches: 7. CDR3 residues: CASSLASGGAPNTGELFF. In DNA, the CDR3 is TGTGCCAGCAGCTTGGCAAGCGGGGGGGCCCCGAACACCGGGGAGCTGTTTTTT.

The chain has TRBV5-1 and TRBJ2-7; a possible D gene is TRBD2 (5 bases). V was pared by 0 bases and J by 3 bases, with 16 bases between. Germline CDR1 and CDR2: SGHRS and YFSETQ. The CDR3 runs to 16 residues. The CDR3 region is CASSLGFGVENYEQYF. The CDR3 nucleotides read TGCGCCAGCAGCTTGGGATTCGGGGTAGAGAACTACGAGCAGTACTTC.

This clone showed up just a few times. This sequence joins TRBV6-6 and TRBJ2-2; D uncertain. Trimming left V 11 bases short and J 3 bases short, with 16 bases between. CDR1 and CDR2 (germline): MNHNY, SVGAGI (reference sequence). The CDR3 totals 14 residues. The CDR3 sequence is CASPPAPDTGELFF. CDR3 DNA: TGTGCCTCCCCCCCCGCACCAGACACCGGGGAGCTGTTTTTT.

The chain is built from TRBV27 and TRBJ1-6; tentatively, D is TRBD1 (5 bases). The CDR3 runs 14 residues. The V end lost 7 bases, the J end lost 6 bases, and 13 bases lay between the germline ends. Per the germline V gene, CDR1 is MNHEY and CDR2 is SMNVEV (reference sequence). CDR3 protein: CASTPIQGNSPLHF. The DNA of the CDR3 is TGTGCCAGCACCCCCATCCAGGGTAATTCACCCCTCCACTTT.

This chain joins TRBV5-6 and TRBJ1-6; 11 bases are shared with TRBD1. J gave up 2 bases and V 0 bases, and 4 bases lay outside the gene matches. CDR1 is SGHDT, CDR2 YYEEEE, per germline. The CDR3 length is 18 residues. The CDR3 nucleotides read TGTGCCAGCAGCTTGGCCGGACAGGGGGCAACCTATAATTCACCCCTCCACTTT. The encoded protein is CASSLAGQGATYNSPLHF.

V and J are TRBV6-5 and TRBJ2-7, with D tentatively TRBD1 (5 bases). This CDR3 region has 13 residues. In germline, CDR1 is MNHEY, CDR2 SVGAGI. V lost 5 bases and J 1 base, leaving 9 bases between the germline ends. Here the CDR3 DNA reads TGTGCCAGCAGTATACAGGTATCCTACGAGCAGTACTTC. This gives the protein CASSIQVSYEQYF.

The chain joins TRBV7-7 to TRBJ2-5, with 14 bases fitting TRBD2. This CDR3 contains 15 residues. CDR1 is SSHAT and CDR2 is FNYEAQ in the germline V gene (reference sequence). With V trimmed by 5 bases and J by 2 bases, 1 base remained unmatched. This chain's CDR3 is CASSRTSGGQETQYF. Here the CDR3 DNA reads TGTGCCAGCAGCCGGACTAGCGGGGGGCAAGAGACCCAGTACTTC.

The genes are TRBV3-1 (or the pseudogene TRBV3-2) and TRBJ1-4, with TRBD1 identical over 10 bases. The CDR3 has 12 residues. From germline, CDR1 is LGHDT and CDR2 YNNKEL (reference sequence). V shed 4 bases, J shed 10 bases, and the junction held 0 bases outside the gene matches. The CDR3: CASSRDRGKLFF. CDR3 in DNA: TGTGCCAGCAGCCGGGACAGGGGAAAACTGTTTTTT.

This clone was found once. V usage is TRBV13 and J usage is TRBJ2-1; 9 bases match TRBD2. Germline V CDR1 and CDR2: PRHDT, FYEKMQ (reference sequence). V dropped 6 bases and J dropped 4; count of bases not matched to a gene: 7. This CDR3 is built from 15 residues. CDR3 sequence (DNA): TGTGCCAGCAGGGCTAGCGGGGCGACTTACAATGAGCAGTTCTTC. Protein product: CASRASGATYNEQFF.

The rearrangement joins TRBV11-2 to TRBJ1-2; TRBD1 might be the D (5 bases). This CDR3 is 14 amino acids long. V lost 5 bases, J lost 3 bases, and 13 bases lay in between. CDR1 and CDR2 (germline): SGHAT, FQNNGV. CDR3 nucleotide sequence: TGTGCCAGCAGCGGGGCGCAGGTCCACTATGGCTACACCTTC. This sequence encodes CASSGAQVHYGYTF.

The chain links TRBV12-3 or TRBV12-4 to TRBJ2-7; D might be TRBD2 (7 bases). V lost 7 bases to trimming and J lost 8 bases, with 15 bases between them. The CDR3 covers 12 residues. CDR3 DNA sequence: TGTGCCAGCACCCAAGGGGGGGTTCAGCAGTACTTC. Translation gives CASTQGGVQQYF.

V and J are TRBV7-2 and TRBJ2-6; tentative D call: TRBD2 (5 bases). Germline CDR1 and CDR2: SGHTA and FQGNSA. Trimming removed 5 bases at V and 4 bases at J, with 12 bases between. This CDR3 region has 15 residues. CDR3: CASSARVVGANVLTF. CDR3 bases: TGTGCCAGCAGCGCGAGGGTTGTAGGGGCCAACGTCCTGACTTTC.

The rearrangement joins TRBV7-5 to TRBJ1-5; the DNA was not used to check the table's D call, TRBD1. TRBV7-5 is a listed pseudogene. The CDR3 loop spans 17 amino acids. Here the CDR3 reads CVRSLPGSQGSAQPQHF. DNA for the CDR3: TGTGTCAGAAGCTTACCGGGGAGCCAGGGGTCCGCTCAGCCCCAGCATTTT.

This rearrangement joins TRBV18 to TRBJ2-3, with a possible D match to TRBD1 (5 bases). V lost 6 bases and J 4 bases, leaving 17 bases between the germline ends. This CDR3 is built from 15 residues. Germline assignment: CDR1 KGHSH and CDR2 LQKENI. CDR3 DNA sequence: TGTGCCAGCTCTCCAGCCCAGGGTAGAGCAGATACGCAGTATTTT. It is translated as CASSPAQGRADTQYF.